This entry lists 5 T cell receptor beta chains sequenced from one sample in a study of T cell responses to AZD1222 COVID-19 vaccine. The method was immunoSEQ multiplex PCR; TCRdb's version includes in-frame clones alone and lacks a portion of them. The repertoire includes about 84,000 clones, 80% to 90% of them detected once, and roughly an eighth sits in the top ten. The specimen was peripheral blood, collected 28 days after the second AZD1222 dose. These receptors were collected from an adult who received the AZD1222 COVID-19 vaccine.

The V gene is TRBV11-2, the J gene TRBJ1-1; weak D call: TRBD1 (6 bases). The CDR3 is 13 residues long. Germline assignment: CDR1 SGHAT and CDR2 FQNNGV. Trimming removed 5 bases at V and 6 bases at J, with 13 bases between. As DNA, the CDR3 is TGTGCCAGCAGCACAGGGTCGCGGGCTGAAGCTTTCTTT. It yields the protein CASSTGSRAEAFF.

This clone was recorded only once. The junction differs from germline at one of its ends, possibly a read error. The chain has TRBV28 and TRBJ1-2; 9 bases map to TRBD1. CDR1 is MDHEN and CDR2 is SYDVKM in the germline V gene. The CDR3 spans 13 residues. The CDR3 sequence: CATSGGTGLGYTF. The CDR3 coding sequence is TGTGCCACCTCGGGAGGGACAGGGTTAGGCTACACCTTT.

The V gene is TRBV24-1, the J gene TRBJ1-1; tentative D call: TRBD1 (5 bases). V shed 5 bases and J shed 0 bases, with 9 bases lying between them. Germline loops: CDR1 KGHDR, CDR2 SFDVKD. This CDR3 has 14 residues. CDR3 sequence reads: CATSAPGVNTEAFF. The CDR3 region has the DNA TGTGCCACCAGTGCCCCGGGGGTGAACACTGAAGCTTTCTTT.

The CDR3, as DNA: TGCGCCAGCAGCCAAGACAGGGTGCCACCCCTCCACTTT. This translates into CASSQDRVPPLHF. The rearrangement joins TRBV4-1 to TRBJ1-6, with D maybe TRBD1 (5 bases). V was clipped by 0 bases and J by 11 bases, with 8 bases between them. CDR3 length: 13 residues. Looked up from germline, CDR1 is MGHRA and CDR2 is YSYEKL.

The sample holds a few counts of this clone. This CDR3 is CASHEQYV. Here the CDR3 DNA reads TGTGCCAGCCACGAGCAGTACGTC. The V and J genes are TRBV6-4 and TRBJ2-7, with D unclear. Germline values: CDR1 MRHNA, CDR2 SNTAGT. V lost 8 bases to trimming and J lost 5 bases, with 1 base between them. The CDR3 has 8 amino acids.